The clone carrying this T cell receptor (beta chain) has just one count. Its antigen is not identified. The record originates from a study of cytomegalovirus exposure and HLA in healthy donors. The PCR contained 60 Vbeta and 13 Jbeta primers. The method was immunoSEQ multiplex PCR; TCRdb's version includes in-frame clones alone and lacks a portion of them. This table holds roughly 100,000 clones, around 74% found once. Trimming stripped 3 bases from V and 13 bases from J, with 4 bases between. Germline loops: CDR1 MNHNS, CDR2 SASEGT. This CDR3 contains 9 residues. Study-level findings and limits: Specificity for CMV antigens was confirmed in vitro for a few of the CMV-associated chains.

The rearrangement uses TRBV6-1 and TRBJ2-1, with D unclear. The clonotype was recovered from a man aged 35-49 years in good health and CMV-seropositive. Material for sequencing was PBMCs. The DNA for the CDR3 is TGTGCCAGCAGTGACGGTCAGTTCTTC. Translated: CASSDGQFF.